The next 7 T cell receptor beta chains were all read from a single sample in a study of siplizumab effects on memory and regulatory T cells. Generated by immunoSEQ multiplex PCR, the TCRdb table keeps only in-frame clones and is missing some. Among approximately 100,000 clones listed, roughly 94% were seen once. The sample comprised non-Treg CD4+ T cells sorted from blood. These receptor sequences come from a human donor in good health.

This chain uses TRBV27 with TRBJ2-7; D is perhaps TRBD1 or TRBD2 (5 bases each). Germline V gene data show CDR1 as MNHEY and CDR2 as SMNVEV (reference sequence). V lost 5 bases, J lost 1 base, and 24 bases lay in between. This CDR3 comprises 18 residues. DNA for the CDR3: TGTGCCAGCAGTCTAGGGACCAACCGGGCACTAAGGTCCTACGAGCAGTACTTC. Amino acids: CASSLGTNRALRSYEQYF.

V is TRBV18 and J is TRBJ2-7; no reliable D call. Germline-derived CDR1 and CDR2 are KGHSH and LQKENI. This CDR3 is built from 13 residues. The V end lost 3 bases, the J end lost 3 bases, and 9 bases lay between the germline ends. The CDR3 coding sequence is TGTGCCAGCTCACCGCCGCCCAGCTACGAGCAGTACTTC. Translating gives CASSPPPSYEQYF.

The chain uses TRBV4-1 and TRBJ2-2; the D is unclear. Germline-derived CDR1 and CDR2 are MGHRA and YSYEKL. V was trimmed by 4 bases and J by 6 bases, leaving 18 bases between them. There are 16 residues in the CDR3. CDR3 protein: CASSPSERYPAGELFF. The CDR3 bases are TGCGCCAGCAGCCCCTCGGAGAGATATCCCGCCGGGGAGCTGTTTTTT.

V usage is TRBV28 and J usage is TRBJ1-5; D is ambiguous. The CDR3 runs to 16 residues. V lost 4 bases and J lost 3, with 16 bases in between. Per germline, CDR1 MDHEN and CDR2 SYDVKM. The CDR3 protein is CASSSSATAYNQPQHF. CDR3 nucleotides: TGTGCCAGCAGTTCCTCCGCCACGGCGTACAATCAGCCCCAGCATTTT.

The chain uses TRBV30 and TRBJ2-2, with 8 bases lining up with TRBD1. CDR3 length equals 16 residues. Trimming removed 6 bases from V and 0 bases from J; junction bases left unmatched: 9. Germline V gene lookup returns CDR1 GTSNPN and CDR2 SVGIG (reference sequence). CDR3 bases: TGTGCCTGCGACAGGGGAAAACTTGCGAACACCGGGGAGCTGTTTTTT. Translated, it gives CACDRGKLANTGELFF. The full variable domain, rest sourced from reference TRBV30 and TRBJ2-2, is SQTIHQWPATLVQPVGSPLSLECTVEGTSNPNLYWYRQAAGRGLQLLFYSVGIGQISSEVPQNLSASRPQDRQFILSSKKLLLSDSGFYLCACDRGKLANTGELFFGEGSRLTVL.

By sample share, this clone is medium-sized. This chain connects TRBV19 to TRBJ1-3; D gene uncertain. V shed 5 bases and J shed 0 bases, with 11 bases lying between them. In germline, CDR1 is LNHDA, CDR2 SQIVND (reference sequence). The CDR3 has 15 amino acids. CDR3 sequence reads: CASSAAAGSGNTIYF. For the CDR3, the DNA is TGTGCCAGTAGTGCAGCAGCCGGCTCTGGAAACACCATATATTTT.

This rearrangement joins TRBV11-2 to TRBJ2-7; D gene uncertain. V was cut by 1 base and J by 2 bases, with 6 bases left in between. The CDR3 has 13 residues. Germline-derived CDR1 and CDR2 are SGHAT and FQNNGV. Here the CDR3 reads CASSLGLAYEQYF. DNA of the CDR3: TGTGCCAGCAGCTTAGGGTTAGCCTACGAGCAGTACTTC.